This T cell receptor (beta chain) was retrieved from a study of blood T cell repertoires in COVID-19 (dated by TCRdb to 2018 to 2020). As for the study more broadly: Samples from collaborators originated in the United States, Italy and Spain and spanned both the acute and convalescent phases of COVID-19. A freely available public database, intended as a resource for researchers studying the immune response to SARS-CoV-2, is where the repertoires were released. Samples were obtained from the ongoing ImmuneRACE study (first 160 participants) and from 1,254 subjects provided by 6 global collaborators. The sample metadata nearly always contained a de-identified subject ID, COVID-19 status, age in years and sex. Deeply sampled blood TCRbeta repertoires from subjects exposed to, actively infected with, or recovered from COVID-19 were included in the dataset. Where HLA class I and class II types were available, the types were taken from metadata supplied by the sample provider, not from assay-based typing. The prospective study material was composed of cDNA or gDNA derived from T cells, B-cell-depleted T cells, or PBMCs. The study at large found these results: Clinical and demographic metadata were provided uncurated, with the amount varying by source and participant.

Inclusive of the bounding cysteine and phenylalanine, the CDR3 is 15 residues long. Only the CDR3 region is kept as DNA, spanning 45 bases read in frame from base 1. The germline ends are 7 bases apart after V is trimmed by 0 bases and J by 0 bases. The germline V gene (reference sequence) specifies SGHNT as CDR1 and YYREEE as CDR2. About this clone itself: Its recognized antigen is unknown. No qualities accompany the bases; no much larger clone lies one base away.

The immunoSEQ Assay, a bias-controlled multiplex PCR, was used to amplify TCRbeta CDR3 regions from genomic DNA. Processing in the source paper ran as follows. The number of nucleated cells in each sample was estimated by amplification of reference gene primers within the assay. To quantify the absolute abundance of each unique TCRbeta CDR3 rearrangement, sequence reads were collapsed and filtered. For each sample, productive Simpson clonality was calculated as the square root of Simpson's diversity index across productive rearrangements. TCRdb re-hosts the immuneACCESS table, in-frame sequences only. Its copies lack some clones; in the studies checked, an unresolved V gene accounts for under half of them, and the cause for the rest is not known. The V and J calls and clone size come from that table; D and trimming were worked out from the DNA. Here the sample has roughly 220,000 clones; 88% occur a single time. Jointly, the top ten make up roughly 14% of the sample.

In the prospective study, participants were about 18 to 90 years old, resided in around 25 geographic areas of the United States, and were enrolled through a virtual design. In the prospective study, cohorts were assigned on the basis of participant-reported clinical history obtained from a screening survey and a study questionnaire. Each participant in the prospective study had whole blood, serum and a nasopharyngeal or oropharyngeal swab collected by mobile phlebotomists. Over a roughly two-month period, participants in the prospective study had the option of providing additional blood draws and questionnaires. Prospective study blood samples were shipped either frozen or at room temperature before DNA extraction.

The sequence links TRBV5-4 to TRBJ2-1, with no confident D gene call. Sequencing was done on a sample of PBMCs or T cells enriched from blood (not recorded which). This TCR was recovered from a woman aged 50 to 60 with acute COVID-19. The CDR3 here reads CASSLDYNSYNEQFF. The DNA is as follows: TGTGCCAGCAGCTTGGACTATAACTCCTACAATGAGCAGTTCTTC. Where the CDR3 stops, the reference TRBV5-4 and TRBJ2-1 genes take over; the full variable domain is ETGVTQSPTHLIKTRGQQVTLRCSSQSGHNTVSWYQQALGQGPQFIFQYYREEENGRGNFPPRFSGLQFPNYSSELNVNALELDDSALYLCASSLDYNSYNEQFFGPGTRLTVL.